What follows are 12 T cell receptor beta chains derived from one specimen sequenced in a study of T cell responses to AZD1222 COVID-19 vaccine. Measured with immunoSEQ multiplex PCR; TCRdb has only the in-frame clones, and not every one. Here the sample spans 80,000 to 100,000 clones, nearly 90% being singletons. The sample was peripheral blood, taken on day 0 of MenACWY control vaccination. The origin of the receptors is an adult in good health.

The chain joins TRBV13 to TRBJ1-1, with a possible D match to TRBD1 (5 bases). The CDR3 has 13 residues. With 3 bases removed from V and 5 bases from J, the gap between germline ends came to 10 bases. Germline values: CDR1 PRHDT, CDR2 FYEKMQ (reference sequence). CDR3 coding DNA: TGTGCCAGCAGCTTTATCGGGGGGACTGAAGCTTTCTTT. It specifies CASSFIGGTEAFF.

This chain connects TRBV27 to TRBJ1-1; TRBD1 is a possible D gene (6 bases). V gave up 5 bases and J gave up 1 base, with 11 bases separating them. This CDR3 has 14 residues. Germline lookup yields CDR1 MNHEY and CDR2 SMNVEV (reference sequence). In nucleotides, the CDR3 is TGTGCCAGCAGTAGGGGGGAGCCGAACACTGAAGCTTTCTTT. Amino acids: CASSRGEPNTEAFF.

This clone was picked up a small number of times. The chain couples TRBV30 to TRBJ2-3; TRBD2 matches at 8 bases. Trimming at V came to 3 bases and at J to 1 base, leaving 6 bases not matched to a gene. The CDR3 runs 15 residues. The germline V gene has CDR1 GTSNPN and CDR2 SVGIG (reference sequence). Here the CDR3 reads CAWSGELAGTDTQYF. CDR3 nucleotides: TGTGCCTGGAGCGGTGAACTAGCGGGCACAGATACGCAGTATTTT.

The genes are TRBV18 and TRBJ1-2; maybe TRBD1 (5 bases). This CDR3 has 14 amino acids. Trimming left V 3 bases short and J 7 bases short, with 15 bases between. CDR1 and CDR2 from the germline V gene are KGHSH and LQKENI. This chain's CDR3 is CASSPNPQGGGYTF. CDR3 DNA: TGTGCCAGCTCACCTAACCCGCAGGGAGGTGGCTACACCTTC. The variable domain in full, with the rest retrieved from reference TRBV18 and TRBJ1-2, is NAGVMQNPRHLVRRRGQEARLRCSPMKGHSHVYWYRQLPEEGLKFMVYLQKENIIDESGMPKERFSAEFPKEGPSILRIQQVVRGDSAAYFCASSPNPQGGGYTFGSGTRLTVV.

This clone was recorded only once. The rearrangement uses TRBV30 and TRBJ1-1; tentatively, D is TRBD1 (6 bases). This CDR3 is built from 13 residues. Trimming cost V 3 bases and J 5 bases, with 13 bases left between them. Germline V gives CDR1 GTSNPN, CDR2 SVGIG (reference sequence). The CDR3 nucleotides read TGTGCCTGGAGAGTACAGGGAGGAACTGAAGCTTTCTTT. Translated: CAWRVQGGTEAFF.

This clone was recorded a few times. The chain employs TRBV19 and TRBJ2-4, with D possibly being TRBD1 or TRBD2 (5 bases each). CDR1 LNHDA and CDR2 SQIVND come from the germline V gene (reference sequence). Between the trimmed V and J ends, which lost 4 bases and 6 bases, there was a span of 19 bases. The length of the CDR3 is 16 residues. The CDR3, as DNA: TGTGCCAGTAGTACCTCCGACGAGGGGCCACGAAACATTCAGTACTTC. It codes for CASSTSDEGPRNIQYF.

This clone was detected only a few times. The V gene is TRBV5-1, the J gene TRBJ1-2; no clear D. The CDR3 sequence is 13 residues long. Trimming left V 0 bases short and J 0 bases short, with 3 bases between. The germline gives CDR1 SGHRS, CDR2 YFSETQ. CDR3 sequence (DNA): TGCGCCAGCAGCTTGGAACCTAACTATGGCTACACCTTC. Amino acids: CASSLEPNYGYTF.

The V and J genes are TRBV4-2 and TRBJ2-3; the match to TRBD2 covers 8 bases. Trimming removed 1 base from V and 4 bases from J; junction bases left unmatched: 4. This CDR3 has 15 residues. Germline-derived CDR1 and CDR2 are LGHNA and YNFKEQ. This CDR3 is CASSQGSGGPDTQYF. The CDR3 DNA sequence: TGTGCCAGCAGCCAAGGGTCGGGGGGGCCAGATACGCAGTATTTT.

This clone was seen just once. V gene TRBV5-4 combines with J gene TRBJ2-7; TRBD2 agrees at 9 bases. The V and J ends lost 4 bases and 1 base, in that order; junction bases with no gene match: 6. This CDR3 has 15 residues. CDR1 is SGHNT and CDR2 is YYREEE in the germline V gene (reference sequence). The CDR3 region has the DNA TGTGCCAGCAGCGGGTACAGCGGGGGGTCCTACGAGCAGTACTTC. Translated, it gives CASSGYSGGSYEQYF.

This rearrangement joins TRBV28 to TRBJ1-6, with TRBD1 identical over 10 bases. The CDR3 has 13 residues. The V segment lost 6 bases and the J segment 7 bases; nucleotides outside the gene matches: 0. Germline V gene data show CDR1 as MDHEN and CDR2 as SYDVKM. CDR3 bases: TGTGCCAGCAGGGGACAGGGGAATTCACCCCTCCACTTT. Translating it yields CASRGQGNSPLHF.

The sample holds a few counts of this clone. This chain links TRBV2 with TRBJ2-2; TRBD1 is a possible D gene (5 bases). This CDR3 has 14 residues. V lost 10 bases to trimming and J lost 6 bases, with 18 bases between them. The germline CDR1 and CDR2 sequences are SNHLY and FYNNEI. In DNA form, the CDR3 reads TGTGCCACCCGAAGAGACGACAGCGCCGGGGAGCTGTTTTTT. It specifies CATRRDDSAGELFF.

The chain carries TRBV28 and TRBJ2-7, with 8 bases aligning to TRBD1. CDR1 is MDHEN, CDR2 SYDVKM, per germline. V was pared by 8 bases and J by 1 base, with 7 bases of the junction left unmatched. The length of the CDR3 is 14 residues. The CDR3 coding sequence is TGTGCCAGCGTGTCCGGGGACAGGTCCTACGAGCAGTACTTC. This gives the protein CASVSGDRSYEQYF.